The sequence of this T cell receptor (beta chain) was determined in a study of tumor-infiltrating lymphocytes in primary liver carcinoma. Study in general: Donors had hepatocellular carcinoma or combined HCC and intrahepatic cholangiocarcinoma. Study-wide results and limits: In tumor-adjacent and tumor-blood pairs, overlap was lower than in tumor region pairs.

Both blood RNA, taken from unsorted whole blood, and germline DNA were extracted. Prior to the surgical procedure, around 3.9 milliliters of peripheral blood were collected. A few counts support this clonotype. Antigen specificity is unknown. Starting material of 450 to 550 ng total RNA yielded TCR beta cDNA via a constant-region primer. Library construction for TCR beta comprised three nested multiplex PCR rounds performed with slightly modified ARM-PCR. A C-beta reverse primer was combined with TRBV1-TRBV30 forward primers in the first two PCR rounds, and each round had around 11 cycles. Each CDR3 protein gets one entry after TCRdb re-called the multiplex PCR reads with MiXCR. Among around 330,000 distinct CDR3 sequences listed, approximately 58% were seen once. Deletions cut 2 bases from V and 6 bases from J, with 9 bases between. CDR3 length: 14 residues. Germline V gives CDR1 SGHRS, CDR2 YFSETQ.

Source material: peripheral blood. This clonotype was sampled from a woman in her thirties with primary liver carcinoma and hepatitis B virus infection. This chain joins TRBV5-1 and TRBJ1-6; D gene unclear. The CDR3 DNA reads TGCGCCAGCAGCTTCGAGGGCTCTAATTCACCCCTCCACTTT. This sequence encodes CASSFEGSNSPLHF.